The text below deals with one T cell receptor (beta chain). The antigen is not known. Sample time point: week 5, during vaccination. Doses comprised 300 ug of mutant IDH1 20-mer peptide each, plus topical imiquimod. Each donor presented with a new WHO grade 3 or 4 astrocytoma that tested IDH1-mutant and showed ATRX loss. This record belongs to a study of a mutant IDH1 vaccine in newly diagnosed glioma. The wider study: Commencement of vaccination occurred 4-6 weeks following radiotherapy alone, or concurrently with temozolomide cycles. Sex distribution of treated patients was about 62% male and about 38% female; mean age was around 40 years.

Points from the study as a whole: Overall, 90% to 95% of patients had vaccine-induced immune responses.

Profiling relied on immunoSEQ multiplex PCR, and the TCRdb table lists in-frame clones only, not all of them. The sample includes about 75,000 clones, 91% of them seen just once. The CDR3 runs 12 residues. Germline V gives CDR1 SGHDT, CDR2 YYEEEE. Trimming shortened V by 2 bases and J by 4 bases, and 4 bases separated the two germline ends. Sequencing used PBMCs, obtained from a glioma patient whose treatment included an IDH1 peptide vaccine. This chain uses TRBV5-6 with TRBJ2-1; D is ambiguous. This clonotype originated in a woman aged 45-65 years with glioma. In DNA, the CDR3 is TGTGCCAGCAGCTTTGGGTACAATGAGCAGTTCTTC. This codes for CASSFGYNEQFF.